Each of the 26 T cell receptor beta chains below was sequenced from the same sample in a study of shared clonotypes between healthy human individuals. Here immunoSEQ multiplex PCR was the method, and the copy in TCRdb shows in-frame clones only, minus some. The data hold approximately 1,000,000 clones, with approximately 80% observed a single time. Sample: memory CD4+ T cells from PBMCs. Noted subset: CD45RA-negative fraction. These receptors all come from a man younger than 35 in good health. Some clones in this sample may be carry-over from other donors' samples.

This chain uses TRBV5-6 with TRBJ2-7; either TRBD1 or TRBD2 may supply D (6 bases each). Germline CDR1 and CDR2: SGHDT and YYEEEE. The CDR3 consists of 15 residues. Deletions cut 4 bases from V and 0 bases from J, with 14 bases between. DNA of the CDR3: TGTGCCAGCAGCACCGGGGGCGGGACCTCCTACGAGCAGTACTTC. It encodes CASSTGGGTSYEQYF.

The chain has TRBV7-2 and TRBJ2-7; 7 nucleotides match TRBD2. The germline CDR1 and CDR2 sequences are SGHTA and FQGNSA. CDR3 length: 16 amino acids. The V and J ends lost 5 bases and 2 bases, in that order; junction bases with no gene match: 12. The CDR3 nucleotides are TGTGCCAGCAGCCCTAGTGGGACTGCGGGGGCCTACGAGCAGTACTTC. Amino acids: CASSPSGTAGAYEQYF.

A remark on this clone: The DNA is left out, because the CDR3 cannot be placed on it with certainty; the CDR3 is given as TCRdb lists it. This chain links TRBV9 with TRBJ2-1; TRBD2 is the table's D call and was not checked against the DNA. Germline CDR1 is SGDLS and CDR2 is YYNGEE. The CDR3 is made up of 13 amino acids, end residues included. CDR3 in amino acids: CASSVVGSGSRFF.

V usage is TRBV27 and J usage is TRBJ1-5, with a possible D match to TRBD1 (5 bases). Trimming stripped 7 bases from V and 6 bases from J, with 19 bases between. This CDR3 is 15 amino acids long. Germline loops: CDR1 MNHEY, CDR2 SMNVEV (reference sequence). In DNA form, the CDR3 reads TGTGCCAGCACCAAATTGGGGGGGGAGGGTCAGCCCCAGCATTTT. It specifies CASTKLGGEGQPQHF.

The chain joins TRBV28 to TRBJ1-2; D call uncertain. The V end lost 6 bases, the J end lost 3 bases, and 11 bases lay between the germline ends. The V gene's germline CDR1 is MDHEN and CDR2 SYDVKM. The CDR3 extends over 13 amino acids. Here the CDR3 DNA reads TGTGCCAGCAGCCTGGGTGCAGACTATGGCTACACCTTC. Its protein is CASSLGADYGYTF.

The chain combines TRBV15 with TRBJ2-7, with 8 bases that match TRBD1. Germline V gene lookup returns CDR1 LNHNV and CDR2 YYDKDF (reference sequence). The CDR3 sequence is 16 residues long. With 0 bases clipped from V and 1 base from J, the junction kept 5 bases outside the gene matches. The CDR3 DNA reads as TGTGCCACCAGCAGAGATCCCGGACAGGGATCCTACGAGCAGTACTTC. Translating gives CATSRDPGQGSYEQYF.

V is TRBV25-1 and J is TRBJ1-4, with unresolved D. This CDR3 is built from 14 residues. Trimming removed 1 base at V and 0 bases at J, with 3 bases between. In germline, CDR1 is MGHDK, CDR2 SYGVNS. The CDR3 loop is CASSEWATNEKLFF. The DNA of the CDR3 is TGTGCCAGCAGTGAATGGGCAACTAATGAAAAACTGTTTTTT.

This clone was observed a single time. The chain employs TRBV5-1 and TRBJ2-5; 9 bases align to TRBD1. The CDR3 runs to 15 residues. Germline CDR1 SGHRS, CDR2 YFSETQ. V lost 4 bases, J lost 7 bases, and 11 bases stayed unmatched. CDR3 nucleotides: TGCGCCAGCAGCCTCGGTCCCGGGACAGGGTTGACCCAGTACTTC. This codes for CASSLGPGTGLTQYF.

In this sample, this clone turned up once. This chain connects TRBV5-5 to TRBJ1-1; perhaps TRBD1 as D (6 bases). Trimming shortened V by 4 bases and J by 1 base, and 11 bases separated the two germline ends. CDR3 length: 14 amino acids. The V gene's germline CDR1 is SGHKS and CDR2 YYEKEE (reference sequence). CDR3 in DNA: TGTGCCAGCAGCGACGACAGGAGGAACACTGAAGCTTTCTTT. Residues: CASSDDRRNTEAFF.

The rearrangement uses TRBV10-3 and TRBJ2-7; D might be TRBD1 (5 bases). Per germline, CDR1 ENHRY and CDR2 SYGVKD. V shed 10 bases and J shed 4 bases, with 23 bases lying between them. The CDR3 covers 15 residues. CDR3 sequence reads: CATRNVRAIGYEQYF. The CDR3 DNA sequence: TGTGCCACCAGGAATGTCAGGGCCATTGGGTACGAGCAGTACTTC.

This sequence joins TRBV19 and TRBJ2-7; a weak D match, TRBD2 (5 bases). The CDR3 is made up of 17 amino acids. V was trimmed by 5 bases and J by 0 bases, leaving 20 bases between them. CDR1 and CDR2 from the germline V gene are LNHDA and SQIVND (reference sequence). The CDR3 nucleotides are TGTGCCAGTAGTCCGATCCGGACTTCCAGGAGCTCCTACGAGCAGTACTTC. Protein sequence: CASSPIRTSRSSYEQYF.

For this clone: Different DNA sequences within this sample yield the same CDR3. The chain combines TRBV18 with TRBJ1-3; D unresolved. V lost 3 bases, J lost 0 bases, and 3 bases lay in between. Germline V lookup: CDR1 KGHSH, CDR2 LQKENI. The CDR3 length is 13 residues. In nucleotides, the CDR3 is TGTGCCAGCTCACCGAGCTCTGGAAACACCATATATTTT. Residues: CASSPSSGNTIYF.

This clone was detected once. A much larger clone lies one base from this, so it may be a read error. This chain uses TRBV5-1 with TRBJ2-7; 14 nucleotides match TRBD2. Germline assignment: CDR1 SGHRS and CDR2 YFSETQ. The CDR3 runs 16 residues. The trim removed 4 bases at V and 0 bases at J, leaving 3 bases unmatched. The DNA for the CDR3 is TGCGCCAGCAGCCACGGGACTAGCGGGAGCTCCTACGAGCAGTACTTC. Amino acids: CASSHGTSGSSYEQYF.

The genes are TRBV19 and TRBJ2-7; no reliable D call. CDR1 is LNHDA and CDR2 is SQIVND in the germline V gene (reference sequence). The V gene lost 5 bases and the J gene lost 0 bases, with 8 bases spanning the gap. The CDR3 is 13 amino acids. CDR3 residues: CASSWANSYEQYF. For the CDR3, the DNA is TGTGCCAGTAGTTGGGCAAACTCCTACGAGCAGTACTTC. Supplemented by reference TRBV19 and TRBJ2-7, the full variable domain reads DGGITQSPKYLFRKEGQNVTLSCEQNLNHDAMYWYRQDPGQGLRLIYYSQIVNDFQKGDIAEGYSVSREKKESFPLTVTSAQKNPTAFYLCASSWANSYEQYFGPGTRLTVT.

J is TRBJ1-5 and V is TRBV28; TRBD1 might be the D (6 bases). Germline loops: CDR1 MDHEN, CDR2 SYDVKM. V was trimmed by 5 bases and J by 4 bases, leaving 15 bases between them. The CDR3 totals 15 residues. DNA for the CDR3: TGTGCCAGCAGTGGGGACACCCCTCCGAATCAGCCCCAGCATTTT. Translating gives CASSGDTPPNQPQHF.

The chain has TRBV7-9 and TRBJ2-1; D gene unclear. Trimming took off 3 bases at V and 10 bases at J, with 13 bases between the two ends. The CDR3 is 13 residues long. Germline CDR1 reads SEHNR; CDR2 reads FQNEAQ (reference sequence). CDR3 bases: TGTGCCAGCAGCTTTGACTGGGCCGGGGAGCAGTTCTTC. Translating gives CASSFDWAGEQFF.

This clone showed up just a few times. This chain uses TRBV25-1 with TRBJ1-2; TRBD1 might be the D (5 bases). The V and J ends lost 4 bases and 7 bases respectively, with 16 bases between them. CDR3 length equals 14 residues. Germline CDR1 and CDR2: MGHDK and SYGVNS. The chain's CDR3 is CASSVLEKGAGYTF. CDR3 in DNA: TGTGCCAGCAGTGTACTGGAAAAAGGGGCTGGCTACACCTTC.

The chain recombines TRBV6-5 with TRBJ1-5, with a weak D call TRBD1 (5 bases). Germline V gives CDR1 MNHEY, CDR2 SVGAGI. The V end lost 2 bases, the J end lost 5 bases, and 13 bases lay between the germline ends. There are 15 residues in the CDR3. Here the CDR3 reads CASSYGAGRHQPQHF. The CDR3, as DNA: TGTGCCAGCAGTTACGGGGCAGGGAGGCATCAGCCCCAGCATTTT.

This chain joins TRBV28 and TRBJ2-1; possible D gene TRBD1, 5 bases. The CDR3 contains 16 residues. Trimming pared 4 bases from V and 0 bases from J, leaving 13 bases between. Germline CDR1 and CDR2: MDHEN and SYDVKM. This chain's CDR3 is CASSSRVASSYNEQFF. In DNA, the CDR3 is TGTGCCAGCAGTTCCAGGGTCGCGAGCTCCTACAATGAGCAGTTCTTC.

This clone was recorded many times. The chain is built from TRBV5-6 and TRBJ2-5; no reliable D call. Trimming removed 4 bases at V and 8 bases at J, with 9 bases between. The CDR3 is 11 amino acids. CDR1 is SGHDT, CDR2 YYEEEE, per germline. The CDR3 protein is CASSRLGTQYF. In DNA form, the CDR3 reads TGTGCCAGCAGCCGACTGGGTACCCAGTACTTC.

The chain uses TRBV4-3 and TRBJ2-4; 8 nucleotides agree with TRBD2. Germline CDR1 LGHNA, CDR2 YSLEER. There are 15 residues in the CDR3. The V gene end was trimmed by 1 base and the J gene end by 1 base; junction bases not matched to a gene: 0. The CDR3, as DNA: TGCGCCAGCAGCCAAGGCGGGAGGGCCAAAAACATTCAGTACTTC. Residues: CASSQGGRAKNIQYF.

The table lists this clone with a few counts. The chain uses TRBV18 and TRBJ1-4, with TRBD1 identical over 9 bases. This CDR3 region has 15 residues. V lost 4 bases to trimming and J lost 7 bases; unmatched junction nucleotides: 7. Per germline, CDR1 KGHSH and CDR2 LQKENI. CDR3 sequence (DNA): TGTGCCAGCTCACAGAGCACAGGGGGCGGTGAAAAACTGTTTTTT. Protein sequence: CASSQSTGGGEKLFF. The entire variable domain, with the rest obtained from reference TRBV18 and TRBJ1-4, is as follows: NAGVMQNPRHLVRRRGQEARLRCSPMKGHSHVYWYRQLPEEGLKFMVYLQKENIIDESGMPKERFSAEFPKEGPSILRIQQVVRGDSAAYFCASSQSTGGGEKLFFGSGTQLSVL.

The V gene is TRBV6-5, the J gene TRBJ1-3; D is perhaps TRBD1 (6 bases). This CDR3 has 14 residues. V lost 6 bases to trimming and J lost 3 bases, with 12 bases between them. CDR1 is MNHEY and CDR2 is SVGAGI in the germline V gene. The DNA for the CDR3 is TGTGCCAGCAGCCTAGGGGGTTATGGAAACACCATATATTTT. Residues: CASSLGGYGNTIYF.

About this clone: With a much larger clone just one base away, this may be a read error. Other DNA sequences in this sample translate to the same CDR3. The CDR3 protein is CASSLRVQPQHF. CDR3 in DNA: TGTGCCAGCAGTTTGAGGGTTCAGCCCCAGCATTTT. The chain employs TRBV28 and TRBJ1-5, with unresolved D. The CDR3 consists of 12 residues. V gave up 3 bases and J gave up 6 bases, with 6 bases separating them. The germline CDR1 and CDR2 sequences are MDHEN and SYDVKM.

A few counts support this clone. The chain is built from TRBV11-3 and TRBJ2-2, with no clear D. Between the trimmed V and J ends, which lost 1 base and 2 bases, there was a span of 5 bases. Germline V gene data show CDR1 as SGHNT and CDR2 as YENEEA. The CDR3 totals 14 residues. The CDR3 bases are TGTGCCAGCAGCTTAGCCCCCAACACCGGGGAGCTGTTTTTT. As protein: CASSLAPNTGELFF.

V is TRBV7-3 and J is TRBJ2-1; D is unresolved. There are 13 residues in the CDR3. V lost 5 bases and J 8 bases, leaving 13 bases between the germline ends. CDR1 and CDR2 from the germline V gene are SGHTA and FQGTGA. For the CDR3, the DNA is TGTGCCAGCAGCCCTAGTTCATCCCATGAGCAGTTCTTC. This translates into CASSPSSSHEQFF.